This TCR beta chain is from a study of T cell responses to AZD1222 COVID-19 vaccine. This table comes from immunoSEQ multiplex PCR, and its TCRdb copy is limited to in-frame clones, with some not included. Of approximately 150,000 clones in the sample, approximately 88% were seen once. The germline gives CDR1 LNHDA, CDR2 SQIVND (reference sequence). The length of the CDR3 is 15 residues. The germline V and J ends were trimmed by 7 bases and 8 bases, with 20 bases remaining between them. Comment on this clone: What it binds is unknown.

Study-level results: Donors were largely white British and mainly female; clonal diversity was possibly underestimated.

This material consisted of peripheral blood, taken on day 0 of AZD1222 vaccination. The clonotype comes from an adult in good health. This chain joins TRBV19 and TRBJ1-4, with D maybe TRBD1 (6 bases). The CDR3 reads CASIRTAGVGEKLFF. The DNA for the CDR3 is TGTGCCAGTATCCGGACAGCCGGGGTAGGCGAAAAACTGTTTTTT.